This T cell receptor (beta chain) appears in the sequencing data of a study of blood T cell repertoires in COVID-19. Study-level background: Italy, Spain and the United States were the sources of the convalescent and acute COVID-19 samples. T cells, B-cell-depleted T cells, or PBMCs provided the cDNA or gDNA that served as material.

Original analysis: By means of reference gene primer amplification, nucleated cell counts were estimated. Repertoires were generated with immunoSEQ multiplex PCR, while TCRdb's copy carries only in-frame clones and drops some. For V, J and clone size, that table is used; D and trimming come from the DNA. The table includes 300,000 to 450,000 clones, roughly 77% detected once. Germline assignment: CDR1 SNHLY and CDR2 FYNNEI. CDR3 length: 15 amino acids. The ends were cut back, 4 bases at V and 5 bases at J, with 14 bases in the middle. The sequence was collected from a human donor with acute or convalescent COVID-19. The donor label of this sample is uncertain. The sample taken for sequencing was peripheral blood. The chain combines TRBV2 with TRBJ2-2; D gene uncertain. This chain's CDR3 is CASSVGEWSTGELFF. The CDR3 DNA follows: TGTGCCAGCAGTGTTGGAGAGTGGAGTACCGGGGAGCTGTTTTTT.